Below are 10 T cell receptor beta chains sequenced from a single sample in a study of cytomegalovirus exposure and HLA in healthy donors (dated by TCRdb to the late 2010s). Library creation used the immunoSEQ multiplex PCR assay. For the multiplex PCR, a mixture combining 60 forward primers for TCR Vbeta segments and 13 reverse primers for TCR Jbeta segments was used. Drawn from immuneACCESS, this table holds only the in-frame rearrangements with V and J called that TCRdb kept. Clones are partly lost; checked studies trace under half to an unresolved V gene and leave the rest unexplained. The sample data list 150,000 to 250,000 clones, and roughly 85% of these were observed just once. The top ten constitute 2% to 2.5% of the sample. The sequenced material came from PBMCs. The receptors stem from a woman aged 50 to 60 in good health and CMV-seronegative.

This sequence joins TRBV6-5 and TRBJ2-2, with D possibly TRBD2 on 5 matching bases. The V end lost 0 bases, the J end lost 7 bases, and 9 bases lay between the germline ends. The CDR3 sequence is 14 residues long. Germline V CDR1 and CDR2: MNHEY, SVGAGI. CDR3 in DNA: TGTGCCAGCAGTTACTCAGGAGGAAGCGGGGAGCTGTTTTTT. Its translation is CASSYSGGSGELFF.

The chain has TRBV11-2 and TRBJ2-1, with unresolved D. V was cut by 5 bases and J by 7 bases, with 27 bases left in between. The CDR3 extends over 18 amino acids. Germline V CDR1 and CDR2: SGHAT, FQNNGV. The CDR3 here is CASSPVTPPRNKLNEQFF. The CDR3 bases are TGTGCCAGCAGCCCCGTTACCCCCCCGCGGAACAAGCTTAATGAGCAGTTCTTC.

The CDR3 loop reads CASGLGPGTGGTGELFF. The CDR3 DNA reads as TGTGCTAGTGGTTTGGGGCCCGGGACAGGGGGCACCGGGGAGCTGTTTTTT. The chain links TRBV12-5 to TRBJ2-2; the match to TRBD1 covers 11 bases. The CDR3 covers 17 residues. Germline V gene lookup returns CDR1 LGHNT and CDR2 FRNRAP. The ends lost 1 base at V and 4 bases at J; junction bases unmatched: 5.

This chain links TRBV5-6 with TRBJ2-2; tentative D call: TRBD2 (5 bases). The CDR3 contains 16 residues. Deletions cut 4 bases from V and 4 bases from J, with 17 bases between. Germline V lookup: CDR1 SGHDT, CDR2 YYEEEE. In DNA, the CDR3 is TGTGCCAGCAGCCGTTCTAGGAGAGGGCCCACCGGGGAGCTGTTTTTT. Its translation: CASSRSRRGPTGELFF.

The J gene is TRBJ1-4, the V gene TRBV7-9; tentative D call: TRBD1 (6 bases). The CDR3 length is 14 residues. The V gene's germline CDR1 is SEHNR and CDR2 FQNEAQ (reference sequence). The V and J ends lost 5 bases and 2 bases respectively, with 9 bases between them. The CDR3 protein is CASSEQGTNEKLFF. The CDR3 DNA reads TGTGCCAGCAGCGAACAGGGTACTAATGAAAAACTGTTTTTT.

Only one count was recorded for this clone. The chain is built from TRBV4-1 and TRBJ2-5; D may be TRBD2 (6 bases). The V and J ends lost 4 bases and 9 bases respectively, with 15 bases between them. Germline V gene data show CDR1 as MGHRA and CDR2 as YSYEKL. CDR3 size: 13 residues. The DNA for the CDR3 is TGCGCCAGCAGCCCCAACACGGGACTGGCCCAGTACTTC. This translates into CASSPNTGLAQYF.

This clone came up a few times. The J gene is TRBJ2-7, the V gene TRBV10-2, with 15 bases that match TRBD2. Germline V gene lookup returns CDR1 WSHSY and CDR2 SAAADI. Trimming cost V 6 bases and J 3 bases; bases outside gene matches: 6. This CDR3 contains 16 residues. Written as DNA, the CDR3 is TGCGCCAGCAGCGCGGGACTAGCGGGAGGAGGCTACGAGCAGTACTTC. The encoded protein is CASSAGLAGGGYEQYF.

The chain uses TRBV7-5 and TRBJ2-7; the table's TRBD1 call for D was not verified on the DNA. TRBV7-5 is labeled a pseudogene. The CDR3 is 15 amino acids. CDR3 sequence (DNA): TGTGTCAGAAGCTTAGGGGGCGACAGGCTACACGAGCAGTACTTC. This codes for CVRSLGGDRLHEQYF.

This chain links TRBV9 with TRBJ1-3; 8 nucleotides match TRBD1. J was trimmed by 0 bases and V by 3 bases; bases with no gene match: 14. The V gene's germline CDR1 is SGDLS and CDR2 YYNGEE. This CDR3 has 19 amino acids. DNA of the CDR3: TGTGCCAGCAGCGCGGGGACCGGGACAGGCGACTTCTCTGGAAACACCATATATTTT. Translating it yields CASSAGTGTGDFSGNTIYF.

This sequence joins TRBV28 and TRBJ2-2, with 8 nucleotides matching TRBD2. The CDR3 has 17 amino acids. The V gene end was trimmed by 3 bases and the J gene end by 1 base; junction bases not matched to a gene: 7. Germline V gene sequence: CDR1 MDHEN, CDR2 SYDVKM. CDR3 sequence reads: CASSFVLRGVNTGELFF. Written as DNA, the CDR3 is TGTGCCAGCAGTTTCGTCTTGCGGGGGGTGAACACCGGGGAGCTGTTTTTT.